This T cell receptor beta chain originates from a study of control samples from healthy donors and cancer patients. The method was immunoSEQ multiplex PCR; TCRdb's version includes in-frame clones alone and lacks a portion of them. The sample lists tens of thousands of clones; roughly nine tenths were seen once. Losses at the gene ends were 10 bases for V and 1 base for J; bases not matched to a gene: 14. The CDR3 length is 16 residues. CDR1 and CDR2 from the germline V gene are SGHTA and FQGNSA. This clonotype was obtained from a man aged 30 to 39 with colorectal cancer. Sequencing was carried out using PBMCs. The genes are TRBV7-2 and TRBJ2-7, with 9 positions matching TRBD2. The CDR3 loop is CATGRRAGGLSYEQYF. In DNA form, the CDR3 reads TGTGCCACCGGGAGACGGGCGGGGGGGCTATCCTACGAGCAGTACTTC.